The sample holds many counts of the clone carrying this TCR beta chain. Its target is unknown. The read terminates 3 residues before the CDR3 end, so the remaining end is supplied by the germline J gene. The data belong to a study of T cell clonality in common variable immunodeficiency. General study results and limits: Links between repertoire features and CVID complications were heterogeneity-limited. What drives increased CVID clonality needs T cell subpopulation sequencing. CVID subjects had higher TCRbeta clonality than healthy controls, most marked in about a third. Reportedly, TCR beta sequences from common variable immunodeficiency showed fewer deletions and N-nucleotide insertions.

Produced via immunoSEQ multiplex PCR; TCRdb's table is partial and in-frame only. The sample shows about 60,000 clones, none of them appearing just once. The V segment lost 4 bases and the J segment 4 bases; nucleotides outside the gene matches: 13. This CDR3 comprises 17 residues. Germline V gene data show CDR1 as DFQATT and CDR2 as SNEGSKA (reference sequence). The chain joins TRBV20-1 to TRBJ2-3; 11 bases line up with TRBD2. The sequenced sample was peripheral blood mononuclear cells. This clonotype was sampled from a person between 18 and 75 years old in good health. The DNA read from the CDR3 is TGCAGTGCTACGGAAGGAACGACTAGCGGGATAGCAGATACG. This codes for CSATEGTTSGIADT. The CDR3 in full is CSATEGTTSGIADTQYF.